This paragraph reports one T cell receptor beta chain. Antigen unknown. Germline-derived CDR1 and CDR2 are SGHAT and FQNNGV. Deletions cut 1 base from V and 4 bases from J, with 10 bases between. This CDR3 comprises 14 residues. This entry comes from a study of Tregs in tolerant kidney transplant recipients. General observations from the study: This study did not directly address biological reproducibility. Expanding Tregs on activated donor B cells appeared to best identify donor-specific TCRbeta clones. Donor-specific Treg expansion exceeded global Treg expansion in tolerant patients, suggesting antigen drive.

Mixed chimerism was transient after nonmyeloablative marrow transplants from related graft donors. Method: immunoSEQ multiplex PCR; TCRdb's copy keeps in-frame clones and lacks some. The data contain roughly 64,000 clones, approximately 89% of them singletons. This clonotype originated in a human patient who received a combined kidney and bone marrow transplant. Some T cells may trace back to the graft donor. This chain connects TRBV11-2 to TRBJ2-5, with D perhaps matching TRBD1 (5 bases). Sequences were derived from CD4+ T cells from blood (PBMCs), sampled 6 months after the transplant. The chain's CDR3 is CASSLGSTGETQYF. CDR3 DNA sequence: TGTGCCAGCAGCTTAGGTTCTACAGGAGAGACCCAGTACTTC.